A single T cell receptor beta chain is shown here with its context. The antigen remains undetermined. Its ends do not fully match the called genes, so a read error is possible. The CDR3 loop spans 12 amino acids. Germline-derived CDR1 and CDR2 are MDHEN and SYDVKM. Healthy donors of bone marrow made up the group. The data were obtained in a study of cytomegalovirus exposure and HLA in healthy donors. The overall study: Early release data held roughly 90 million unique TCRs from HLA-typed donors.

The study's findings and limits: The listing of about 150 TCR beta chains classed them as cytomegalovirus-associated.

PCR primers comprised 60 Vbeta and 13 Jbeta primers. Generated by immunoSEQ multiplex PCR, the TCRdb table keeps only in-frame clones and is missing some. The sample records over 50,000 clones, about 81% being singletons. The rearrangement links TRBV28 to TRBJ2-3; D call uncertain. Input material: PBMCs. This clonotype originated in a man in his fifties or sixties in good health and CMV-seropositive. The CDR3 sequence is CASSTYASGLNF. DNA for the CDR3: TGTGCCAGCAGTACCTACGCCTCCGGTCTGAATTTT.